This T cell receptor (beta chain) appears in the sequencing data of a study of blood T cell repertoires in COVID-19 (dated by TCRdb to about 2020). In terms of the full investigation: The collaborator samples originated in the United States, Italy and Spain and spanned the acute and convalescent phases of COVID-19. The material from the prospective study consisted of cDNA or gDNA derived from T cells, B-cell-depleted T cells, or PBMCs. Subjects who had been exposed to COVID-19, were actively infected with it, or had recovered from it provided the deeply sampled blood TCRbeta repertoires that made up the dataset. The repertoires were released in a freely available public database intended as a resource for research on the immune response to SARS-CoV-2. The samples were drawn from two sources: the first 160 participants of the ongoing ImmuneRACE study, and 1,200 or so subjects contributed by 6 global collaborators. The sample metadata nearly always contained a de-identified subject ID, COVID-19 status, age in years and sex. Where available, HLA class I and class II types were obtained from metadata supplied by the sample provider rather than from assay-based typing. The research as a whole found: The amount of clinical and demographic metadata varied by source and participant and was provided uncurated.

With regard to this clone: The clone's antigen remains unknown. Per-nucleotide qualities are absent, and no much larger clonotype sits a single base away.

TCRbeta CDR3 regions were amplified from genomic DNA by means of the immunoSEQ Assay, a bias-controlled multiplex PCR. Concerning the study's data processing: The number of nucleated cells in each sample was estimated by amplification of reference gene primers within the assay. Sequence reads were collapsed and filtered to measure the absolute abundance of every unique TCRbeta CDR3 rearrangement. For each sample, productive Simpson clonality was calculated as the square root of Simpson's diversity index over productive rearrangements. The source is immuneACCESS, and TCRdb retained only in-frame sequences with V and J called. Part of the clones is not carried over; for the studies checked, unresolved V genes explain less than half of this, and the remainder is unexplained. V, J and clone size were drawn from that table, and D and trimming were deduced from the DNA. The sample table contains around 200,000 clones; only one count was recorded for over 75% of them. 2.5% to 3% of the sample is taken by the ten largest.

Whole blood was collected in K2EDTA tubes by collaborating institutions according to the institutions' own protocols. Collaborator samples were shipped for TCRbeta analysis as frozen whole blood, isolated PBMCs, or DNA extracted from either sample type. The CDR3 spans 14 residues, from the cysteine through the phenylalanine. Only the CDR3 DNA stays, 42 bases, in frame from base 1. CDR1 is given as SGHTA and CDR2 as FQGNSA, both from the germline V gene. Deletion took 2 bases off V and 6 bases off J, with a span of 14 bases between the germline ends. This sequence uses TRBV7-2 and TRBJ2-7; TRBD2 is possibly the D segment (5 matching bases). The clonotype originates from a woman older than 75 with active or convalescent COVID-19. The specimen was peripheral blood. This receptor carries the CDR3 CASSLQLVSLEQYF. The DNA reads TGTGCCAGCAGCTTACAACTAGTTTCCCTCGAGCAGTACTTC.